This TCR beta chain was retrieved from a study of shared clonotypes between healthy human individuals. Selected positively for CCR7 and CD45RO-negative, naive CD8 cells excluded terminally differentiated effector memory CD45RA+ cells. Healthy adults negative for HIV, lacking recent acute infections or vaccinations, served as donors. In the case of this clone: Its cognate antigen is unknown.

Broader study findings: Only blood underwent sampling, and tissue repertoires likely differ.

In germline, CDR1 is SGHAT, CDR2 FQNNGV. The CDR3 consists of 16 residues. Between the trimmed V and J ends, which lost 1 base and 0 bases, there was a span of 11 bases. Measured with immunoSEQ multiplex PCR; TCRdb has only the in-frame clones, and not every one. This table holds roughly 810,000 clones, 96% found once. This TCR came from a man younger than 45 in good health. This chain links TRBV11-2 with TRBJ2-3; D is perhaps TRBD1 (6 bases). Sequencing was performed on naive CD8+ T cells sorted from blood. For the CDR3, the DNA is TGTGCCAGCAGCTTAGCCTTTACAGGGAGCACAGATACGCAGTATTTT. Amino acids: CASSLAFTGSTDTQYF.